The entry that follows covers one T cell receptor beta chain sequence. The antigen is not known. Although they were nominally healthy when sampled, donors likely had unrecorded immune exposures. It was with 60 Vbeta and 13 Jbeta primers that the PCR ran. The protocol was immunoSEQ multiplex PCR, while the TCRdb copy is restricted to in-frame clones and leaves out a portion. The sample has some 120,000 clones. The CDR3 spans 15 residues. V lost 5 bases, J lost 3 bases, and 7 bases stayed unmatched. In germline, CDR1 is LNHDA, CDR2 SQIVND (reference sequence). The data stem from a study of cytomegalovirus exposure and HLA in healthy donors. Study-wide results and limits: In an earlier analysis, about 87% or about 30%: the productive usage of most TCR beta V segments. What was likely a sequencing artifact was a cluster of highly shared sequence variants.

Sequencing used PBMCs. This sequence was found in a man between 18 and 35 years old in good health and CMV-seronegative. V gene TRBV19 combines with J gene TRBJ2-7; TRBD2 matches 10 bases. The CDR3 reads CASSLRTSGLYEQYF. Here the CDR3 DNA reads TGTGCCAGTAGTCTACGGACTAGCGGACTCTACGAGCAGTACTTC.